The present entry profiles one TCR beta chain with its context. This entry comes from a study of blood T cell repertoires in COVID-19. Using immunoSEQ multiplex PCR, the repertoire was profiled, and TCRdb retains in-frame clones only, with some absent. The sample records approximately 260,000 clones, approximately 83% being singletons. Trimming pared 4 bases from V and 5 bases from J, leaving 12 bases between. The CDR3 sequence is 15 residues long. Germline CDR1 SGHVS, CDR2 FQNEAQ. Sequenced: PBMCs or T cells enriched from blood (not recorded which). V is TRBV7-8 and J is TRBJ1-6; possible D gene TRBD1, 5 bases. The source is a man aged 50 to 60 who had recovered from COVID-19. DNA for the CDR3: TGTGCCAGCAGCTCGGGACTACAAAATAATTCACCCCTCCACTTT. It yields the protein CASSSGLQNNSPLHF.